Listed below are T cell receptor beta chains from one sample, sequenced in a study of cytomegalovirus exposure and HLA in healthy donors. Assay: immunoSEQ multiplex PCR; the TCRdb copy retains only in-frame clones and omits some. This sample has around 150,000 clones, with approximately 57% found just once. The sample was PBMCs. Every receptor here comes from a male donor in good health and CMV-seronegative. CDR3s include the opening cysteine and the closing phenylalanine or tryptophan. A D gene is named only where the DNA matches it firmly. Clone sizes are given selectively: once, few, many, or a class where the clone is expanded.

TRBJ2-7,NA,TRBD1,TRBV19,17,CASSLVDRGSYSYEQYF,TGTGCCAGTAGTCTGGTGGACAGGGGCTCTTACTCCTACGAGCAGTACTTC
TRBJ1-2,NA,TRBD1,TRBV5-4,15,CASSSAGQADYGYTF,TGTGCCAGCAGCAGTGCCGGACAGGCAGACTATGGCTACACCTTC
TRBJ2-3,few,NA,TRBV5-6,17,CASSRLGGRGHTDTQYF,TGTGCCAGCAGCCGTCTGGGAGGAAGGGGTCACACAGATACGCAGTATTTT
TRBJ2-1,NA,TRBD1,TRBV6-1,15,CASSVQQGAQNEQFF,TGTGCCAGCAGTGTTCAACAGGGGGCGCAAAATGAGCAGTTCTTC
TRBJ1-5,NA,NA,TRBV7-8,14,CASSLQGYGQPQHF,TGTGCCAGCAGCTTACAGGGTTACGGTCAGCCCCAGCATTTT
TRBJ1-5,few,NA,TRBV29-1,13,CSVRGHAGQPQHF,TGCAGCGTTCGTGGACATGCGGGACAGCCCCAGCATTTT
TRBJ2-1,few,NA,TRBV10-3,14,CAISEISGSNEQFF,TGTGCCATCAGTGAGATTAGCGGCTCCAATGAGCAGTTCTTC
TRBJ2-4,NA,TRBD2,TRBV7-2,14,CASSLSGGVDIQYF,TGTGCCAGCAGCTTAAGCGGGGGGGTCGACATTCAGTACTTC
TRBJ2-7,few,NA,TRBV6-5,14,CASSYREEGYEQYF,TGTGCCAGCAGTTACCGCGAGGAGGGCTACGAGCAGTACTTC
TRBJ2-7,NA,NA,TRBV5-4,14,CASSDAGVLGEQYF,TGTGCCAGCAGCGATGCCGGGGTCTTAGGCGAGCAGTACTTC
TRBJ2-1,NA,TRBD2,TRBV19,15,CASSPRLAGGHEQFF,TGTGCCAGTAGTCCCAGACTAGCGGGGGGACATGAGCAGTTCTTC
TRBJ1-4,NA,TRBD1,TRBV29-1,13,CSAQGLPNEKLFF,TGCAGCGCACAGGGGTTACCTAATGAAAAACTGTTTTTT
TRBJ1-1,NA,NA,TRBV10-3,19,CAISEPFYRETLVNTEAFF,TGTGCCATCAGTGAGCCCTTTTACAGGGAAACTTTGGTGAACACTGAAGCTTTCTTT
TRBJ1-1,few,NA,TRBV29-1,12,CSAVLFNTEAFF,TGCAGCGCCGTCCTCTTTAACACTGAAGCTTTCTTT
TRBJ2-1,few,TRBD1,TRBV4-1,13,CASSQETGFEQFF,TGCGCCAGCAGCCAAGAGACAGGGTTTGAGCAGTTCTTC
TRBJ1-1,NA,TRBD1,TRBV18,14,CASKTGVVGTEAFF,TGTGCCAGCAAAACAGGGGTTGTGGGCACTGAAGCTTTCTTT
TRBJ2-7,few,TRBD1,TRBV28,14,CASSGDRGGDEQYF,TGTGCCAGCAGCGGGGACAGGGGGGGCGACGAGCAGTACTTC
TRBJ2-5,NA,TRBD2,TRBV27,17,CASSPPPSGAIQETQYF,TGTGCCAGCAGTCCACCCCCTAGCGGGGCGATCCAAGAGACCCAGTACTTC
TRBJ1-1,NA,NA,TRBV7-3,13,CASSLTGDTEAFF,TGTGCCAGCAGCTTAACAGGGGACACTGAAGCTTTCTTT
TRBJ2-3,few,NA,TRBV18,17,CASSPPTAGLGTDTQYF,TGTGCCAGCTCACCACCCACGGCGGGTCTGGGCACAGATACGCAGTATTTT
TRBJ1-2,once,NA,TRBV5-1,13,CASSSPAGDGYTF,TGCGCCAGCAGCTCTCCCGCGGGGGATGGCTACACCTTC
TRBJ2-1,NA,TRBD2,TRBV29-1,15,CSVSPPSGGFDEQFF,TGCAGCGTTTCCCCCCCTAGCGGGGGGTTTGATGAGCAGTTCTTC
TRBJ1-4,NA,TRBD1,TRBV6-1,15,CASSGGQGEGEKLFF,TGTGCCAGCAGTGGGGGACAGGGAGAGGGTGAAAAACTGTTTTTT
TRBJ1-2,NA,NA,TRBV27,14,CASSLPVTNYGYTF,TGTGCCAGCAGTTTACCCGTTACTAACTATGGCTACACCTTC
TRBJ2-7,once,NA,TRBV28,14,CASSPSRMYDEQYF,TGTGCCAGCAGTCCCTCGAGGATGTACGACGAGCAGTACTTC
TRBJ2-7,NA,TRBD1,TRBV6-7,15,CASTYSGTGGSEQYF,TGTGCCAGCACCTACTCCGGGACAGGGGGCAGCGAGCAGTACTTC
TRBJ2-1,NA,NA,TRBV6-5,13,CASSAQGPSEQFF,TGTGCCAGCAGTGCCCAGGGGCCGAGTGAGCAGTTCTTC
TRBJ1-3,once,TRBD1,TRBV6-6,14,CASRDRETGNTIYF,TGTGCCAGCAGGGACAGGGAGACTGGAAACACCATATATTTT
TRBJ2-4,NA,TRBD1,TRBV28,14,CASSLTGRKNIQYF,TGTGCCAGCAGTTTGACAGGGCGAAAAAACATTCAGTACTTC
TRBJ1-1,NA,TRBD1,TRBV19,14,CASSIDPTGDEAFF,TGTGCCAGTAGTATAGATCCTACAGGGGATGAAGCTTTCTTT
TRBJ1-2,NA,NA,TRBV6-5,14,CASSYISGYYGYTF,TGTGCCAGCAGTTACATCTCAGGGTACTATGGCTACACCTTC
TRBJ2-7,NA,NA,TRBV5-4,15,CASSPGGQGPYEQYF,TGTGCCAGCAGCCCGGGAGGACAGGGCCCTTACGAGCAGTACTTC
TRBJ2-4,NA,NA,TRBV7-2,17,CASSLGWLAGTENIQYF,TGTGCCAGCAGCTTAGGGTGGTTAGCGGGGACAGAAAACATTCAGTACTTC
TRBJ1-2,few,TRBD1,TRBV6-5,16,CASSYSPGQAGYGYTF,TGTGCCAGCAGTTACTCCCCCGGACAGGCGGGTTATGGCTACACCTTC
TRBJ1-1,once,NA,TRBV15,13,CATSRIRGSEAFF,TGTGCCACCAGCAGAATCCGGGGGAGCGAAGCTTTCTTT
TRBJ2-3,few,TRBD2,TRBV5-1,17,CASSLGIEAGATDTQYF,TGCGCCAGCAGCTTGGGGATTGAAGCGGGGGCCACAGATACGCAGTATTTT
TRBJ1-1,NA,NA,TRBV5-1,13,CASSLLTATEAFF,TGCGCCAGCAGCTTGTTGACAGCCACTGAAGCTTTCTTT
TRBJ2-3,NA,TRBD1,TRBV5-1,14,CASSWTGDTDTQYF,TGCGCCAGCAGCTGGACAGGCGACACAGATACGCAGTATTTT
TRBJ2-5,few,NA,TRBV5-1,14,CASRTLVESETQYF,TGCGCCAGCAGAACACTAGTCGAGAGTGAGACCCAGTACTTC
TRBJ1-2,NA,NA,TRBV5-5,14,CASSLVDSSRGYTF,TGTGCCAGCAGCTTGGTTGACAGTTCACGGGGCTACACCTTC
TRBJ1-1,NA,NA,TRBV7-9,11,CASSPTVEAFF,TGTGCCAGCAGCCCGACAGTTGAAGCTTTCTTT
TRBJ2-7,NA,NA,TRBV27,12,CASGGSSYEQYF,TGTGCCAGCGGGGGGAGCTCCTACGAGCAGTACTTC